The subject of this entry is one T cell receptor beta chain. These data originate in a study of cytomegalovirus exposure and HLA in healthy donors. In the PCR, 60 Vbeta and 13 Jbeta primers were used. Clones were sequenced by immunoSEQ multiplex PCR, and TCRdb holds only the in-frame ones, with some missing. The sample shows roughly 89,000 clones, 65% to 80% of them seen only once. CDR1 and CDR2 (germline): LNHNV, YYDKDF (reference sequence). The CDR3 is 15 amino acids. The V gene lost 3 bases and the J gene lost 5 bases, with 16 bases spanning the gap. The sequenced sample consisted of PBMCs. The V call is TRBV15, the J call TRBJ2-5; D perhaps matches TRBD1 (6 bases). The clonotype originates from a man aged 25-45 years in good health and CMV-seropositive. CDR3 DNA sequence: TGTGCCACCAGCAGGTCCCCAGGGGTTCGGGAGACCCAGTACTTC. Translating it yields CATSRSPGVRETQYF.